The clone carrying this T cell receptor (beta chain) was detected ten times or more. The antigen is undetermined. This sample is drawn from a study of response to subunit inactivated influenza vaccine. TCRdb fed the RT-PCR reads into MiXCR, producing one record per CDR3 protein. The sample includes around 160,000 distinct CDR3 sequences, 9.5% to 13% of them seen just once. Findings and caveats of the study: Researchers suggested that each seasonal influenza vaccination recruits few new T cells.

Sample: non-naive T cells sorted from PBMCs, taken 35 to 45 days after vaccination. The TCR was taken from a man aged 50 to 60 who received an inactivated influenza vaccine.

The CDR3 loop is CASSLPQGVQPQHF. CDR3 DNA: TGTGCCAGCAGTTTACCCCAGGGAGTCCAGCCCCAGCATTTT. V is TRBV28 and J is TRBJ1-5; weak D call: TRBD1 (5 bases). Germline values: CDR1 MDHEN, CDR2 SYDVKM. V was cut by 2 bases and J by 7 bases, with 12 bases left in between. This CDR3 spans 14 amino acids.